This T cell receptor (beta chain) came from a study of T cell clonotyping in hematopoietic cell transplantation. Study-level results: At the given depth, recipient repertoires were over 97% de novo clonotypes. Recipient TCR diversity dropped after transplant; expanded clonotypes rose from day 30 to 180. Higher Inverse Simpson Index values in graft donor and pretransplant recipient predicted broader posttransplant TCR diversity.

Profiling relied on immunoSEQ multiplex PCR, and the TCRdb table lists in-frame clones only, not all of them. The data contain more than 65,000 clones, roughly 93% of them singletons. V was pared by 4 bases and J by 0 bases, with 10 bases of the junction left unmatched. CDR1 is SQVTM, CDR2 ANQGSEA, per germline. This CDR3 contains 18 residues. This clone was detected only once. No antigen is known for it. This clonotype originated in a man between 45 and 60 years old in good health. Some clones in this sample may be carry-over from other donors' samples. The rearrangement uses TRBV29-1 and TRBJ2-2; 11 nucleotides line up with TRBD2. Sequences were obtained from peripheral blood mononuclear cells. In nucleotides, the CDR3 is TGCAGCGTTGCCTCCTCCGGGACTAGCGGACCGAACACCGGGGAGCTGTTTTTT. Amino acids: CSVASSGTSGPNTGELFF.